This T cell receptor (beta chain) derives from a study of radiation and T cells in renal cell carcinoma. Study-wide findings and caveats: Top tumor clonotypes rose in blood 2 weeks post-radiation, then contracted. No pretreatment tumor biopsies were available for baseline clonotypes.

The CDR3 covers 20 residues. Repertoires were generated with immunoSEQ multiplex PCR, while TCRdb's copy carries only in-frame clones and drops some. The sample includes approximately 83,000 clones, approximately 86% seen only once; the top ten take roughly 8.8%. This sample's time point: blood 4 weeks post-SBRT, at nephrectomy. Treatment defined: 15 Gy SBRT to primary tumor, nephrectomy 4 weeks later. Nephrectomy followed 15 Gy stereotactic body radiation by 4 weeks. The tumor was a clear cell renal cell carcinoma. As for this clone: Its matching antigen is unknown.

The genes are TRBV21-1 and TRBJ1-5; the table's D call, TRBD1, has no DNA check behind it. TRBV21-1 is assigned pseudogene status. The sequencing used blood, collected from a patient whose treatment included radiotherapy and nephrectomy. This clonotype was sampled from a man aged 45 to 65 with renal cell carcinoma. CDR3 DNA sequence: TGTGCCAGCAGCAAAGGTGATGCGGGACAGGGATTCGGGTTAAATCAGCCCCAGCATTTT. As protein: CASSKGDAGQGFGLNQPQHF.